The TCR beta chain under discussion was sequenced for a study of T cells in Graves' hyperthyroidism and ophthalmopathy. Study-wide results and caveats: Prediction of ophthalmopathy progression came a median approximately 6.6 months pre-onset.

This CDR3 contains 16 residues. The V and J ends lost 2 bases and 1 base, in that order; junction bases with no gene match: 4. Germline lookup yields CDR1 MRHNA and CDR2 SNTAGT. Exclusion criteria comprised uncontrolled infection, other autoimmune disease, pregnancy or lactation. The study based diagnoses on clinical symptoms, serum thyroxine and TRAb, thyroid ultrasound and orbital computed tomography. With respect to this clonotype: The antigen is unknown.

Researchers amplified the TCR beta CDR3 regions from RNA transcripts. In the first-round RT-PCR of the TCR CDR3, the HTBI primer set was used. One entry per CDR3 protein, called by TCRdb with MiXCR from the multiplex PCR reads. The sample yields about 700,000 distinct CDR3 sequences, just under 45% seen once. Sequencing was carried out using peripheral blood or thyroid tissue (not recorded which). The origin of this receptor is an adult man with Graves' disease, either hyperthyroidism or ophthalmopathy (not recorded which). The V call is TRBV6-4, the J call TRBJ2-1; the match to TRBD2 covers 8 bases. The CDR3 nucleotides are TGTGCCAGCAGTGACGCTCAGCGGGGGTCCTACAATGAGCAGTTCTTC. Its translation is CASSDAQRGSYNEQFF.